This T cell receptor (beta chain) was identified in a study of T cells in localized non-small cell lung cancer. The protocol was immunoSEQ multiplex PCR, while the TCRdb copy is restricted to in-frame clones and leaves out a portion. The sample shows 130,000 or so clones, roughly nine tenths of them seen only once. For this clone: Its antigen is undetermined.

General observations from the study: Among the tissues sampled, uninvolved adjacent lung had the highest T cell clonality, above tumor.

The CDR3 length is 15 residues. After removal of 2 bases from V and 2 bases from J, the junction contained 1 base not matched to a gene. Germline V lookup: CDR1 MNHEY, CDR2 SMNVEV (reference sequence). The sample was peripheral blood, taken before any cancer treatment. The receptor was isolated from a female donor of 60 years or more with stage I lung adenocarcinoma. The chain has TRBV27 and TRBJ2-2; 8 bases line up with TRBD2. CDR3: CASSLTSGNTGELFF. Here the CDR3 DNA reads TGTGCCAGCAGTTTAACTAGCGGAAACACCGGGGAGCTGTTTTTT.